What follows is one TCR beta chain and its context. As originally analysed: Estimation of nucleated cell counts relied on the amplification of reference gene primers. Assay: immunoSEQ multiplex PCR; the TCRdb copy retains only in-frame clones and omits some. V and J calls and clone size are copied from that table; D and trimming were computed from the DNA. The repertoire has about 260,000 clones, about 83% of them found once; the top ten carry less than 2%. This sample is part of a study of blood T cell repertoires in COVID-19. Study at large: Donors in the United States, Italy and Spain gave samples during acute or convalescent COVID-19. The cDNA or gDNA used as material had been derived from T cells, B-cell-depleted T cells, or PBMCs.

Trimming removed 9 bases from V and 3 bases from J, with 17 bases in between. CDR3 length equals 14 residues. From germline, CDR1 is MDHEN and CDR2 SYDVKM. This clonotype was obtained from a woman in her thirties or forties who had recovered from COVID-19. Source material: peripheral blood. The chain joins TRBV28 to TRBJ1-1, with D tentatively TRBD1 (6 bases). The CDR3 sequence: CASQIGQRDTEAFF. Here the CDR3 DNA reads TGTGCCAGTCAAATTGGACAGAGAGACACTGAAGCTTTCTTT.